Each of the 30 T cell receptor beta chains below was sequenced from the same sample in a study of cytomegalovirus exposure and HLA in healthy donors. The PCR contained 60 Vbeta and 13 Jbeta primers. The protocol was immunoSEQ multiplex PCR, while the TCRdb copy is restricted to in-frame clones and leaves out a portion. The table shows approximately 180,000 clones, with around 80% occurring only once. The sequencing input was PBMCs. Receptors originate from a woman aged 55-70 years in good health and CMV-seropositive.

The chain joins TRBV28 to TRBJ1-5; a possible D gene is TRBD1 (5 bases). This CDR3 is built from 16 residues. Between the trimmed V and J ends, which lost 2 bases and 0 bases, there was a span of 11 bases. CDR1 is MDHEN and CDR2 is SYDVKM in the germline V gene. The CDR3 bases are TGTGCCAGCAGTTTAGGGGCGGCCTATAGCAATCAGCCCCAGCATTTT. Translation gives CASSLGAAYSNQPQHF.

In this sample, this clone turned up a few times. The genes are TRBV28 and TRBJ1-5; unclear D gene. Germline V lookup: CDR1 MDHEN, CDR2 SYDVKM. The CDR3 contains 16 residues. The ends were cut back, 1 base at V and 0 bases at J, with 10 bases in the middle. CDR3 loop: CASSLYNSYSNQPQHF. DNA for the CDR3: TGTGCCAGCAGTTTATATAACAGCTATAGCAATCAGCCCCAGCATTTT.

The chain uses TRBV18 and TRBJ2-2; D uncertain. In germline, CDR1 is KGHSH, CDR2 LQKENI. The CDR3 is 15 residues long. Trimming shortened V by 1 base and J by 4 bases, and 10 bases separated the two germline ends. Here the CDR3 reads CASSPRSQSTGELFF. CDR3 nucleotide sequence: TGTGCCAGCTCACCACGGAGTCAGAGCACCGGGGAGCTGTTTTTT.

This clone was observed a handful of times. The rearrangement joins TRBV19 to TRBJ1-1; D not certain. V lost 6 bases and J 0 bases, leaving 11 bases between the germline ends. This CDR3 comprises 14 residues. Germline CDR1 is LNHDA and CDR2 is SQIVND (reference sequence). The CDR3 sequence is CASSSSPMNTEAFF. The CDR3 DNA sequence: TGTGCCAGTAGCTCTAGCCCCATGAACACTGAAGCTTTCTTT.

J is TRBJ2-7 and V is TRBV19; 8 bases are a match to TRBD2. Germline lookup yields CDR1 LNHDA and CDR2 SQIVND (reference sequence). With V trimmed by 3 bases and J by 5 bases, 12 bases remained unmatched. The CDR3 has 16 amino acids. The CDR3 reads CASSMSGGGRNNEQYF. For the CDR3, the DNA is TGTGCCAGTAGTATGAGTGGGGGCGGGAGGAACAACGAGCAGTACTTC.

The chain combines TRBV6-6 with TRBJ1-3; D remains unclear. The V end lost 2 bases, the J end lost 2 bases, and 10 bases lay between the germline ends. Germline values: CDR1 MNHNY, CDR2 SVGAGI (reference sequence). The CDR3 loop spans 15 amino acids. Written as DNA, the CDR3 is TGTGCCAGCAGTTACAATCAGGAAACTGGAAACACCATATATTTT. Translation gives CASSYNQETGNTIYF.

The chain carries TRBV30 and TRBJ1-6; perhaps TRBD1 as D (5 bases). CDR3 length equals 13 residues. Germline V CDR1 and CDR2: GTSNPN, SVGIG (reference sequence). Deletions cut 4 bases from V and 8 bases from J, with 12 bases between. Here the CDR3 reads CAWNTGHYSPLHF. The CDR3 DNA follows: TGTGCCTGGAATACAGGTCATTATTCACCCCTCCACTTT.

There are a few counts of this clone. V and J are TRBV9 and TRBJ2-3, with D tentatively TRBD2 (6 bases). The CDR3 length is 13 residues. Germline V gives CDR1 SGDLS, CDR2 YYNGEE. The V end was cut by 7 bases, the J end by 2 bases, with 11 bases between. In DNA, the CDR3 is TGTGCCAGCCAGCCGGGACTCACAGATACGCAGTATTTT. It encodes CASQPGLTDTQYF.

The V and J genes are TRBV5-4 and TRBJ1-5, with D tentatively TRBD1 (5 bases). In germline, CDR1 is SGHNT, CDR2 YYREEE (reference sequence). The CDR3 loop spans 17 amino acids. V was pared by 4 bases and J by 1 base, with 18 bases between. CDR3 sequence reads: CASSQDGGGGSNQPQHF. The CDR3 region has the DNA TGTGCCAGCAGCCAAGATGGGGGGGGAGGAAGCAATCAGCCCCAGCATTTT.

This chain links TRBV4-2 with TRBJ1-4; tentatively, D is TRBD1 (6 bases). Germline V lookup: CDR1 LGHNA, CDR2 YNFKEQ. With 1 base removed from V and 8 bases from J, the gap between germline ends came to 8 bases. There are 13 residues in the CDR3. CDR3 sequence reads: CASSQVTGEKLFF. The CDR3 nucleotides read TGTGCCAGCAGCCAAGTAACAGGGGAAAAACTGTTTTTT.

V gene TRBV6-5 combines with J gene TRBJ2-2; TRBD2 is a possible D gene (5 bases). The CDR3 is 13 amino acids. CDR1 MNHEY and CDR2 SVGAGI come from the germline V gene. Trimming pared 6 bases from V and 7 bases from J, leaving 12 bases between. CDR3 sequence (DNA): TGTGCCAGCAGGGAGGCAAGGCTCGGGGAGCTGTTTTTT. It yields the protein CASREARLGELFF.

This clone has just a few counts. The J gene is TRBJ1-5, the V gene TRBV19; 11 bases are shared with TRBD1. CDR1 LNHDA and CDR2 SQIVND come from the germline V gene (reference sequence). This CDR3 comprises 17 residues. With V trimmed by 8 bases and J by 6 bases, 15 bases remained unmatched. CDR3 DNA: TGTGCCAGTCATCCGGACAGGGGGCAAAGAGTCGGTCAGCCCCAGCATTTT. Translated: CASHPDRGQRVGQPQHF.

The CDR3 DNA sequence: TGTGCCATCAGTGAGAGGGCCGGGACTAGCGGGCAAGTAAACATTCAGTACTTC. Its translation: CAISERAGTSGQVNIQYF. The chain couples TRBV10-3 to TRBJ2-4; TRBD2 matches at 12 bases. This CDR3 is 18 amino acids long. Germline-derived CDR1 and CDR2 are ENHRY and SYGVKD. With V trimmed by 2 bases and J by 6 bases, 11 bases remained unmatched.

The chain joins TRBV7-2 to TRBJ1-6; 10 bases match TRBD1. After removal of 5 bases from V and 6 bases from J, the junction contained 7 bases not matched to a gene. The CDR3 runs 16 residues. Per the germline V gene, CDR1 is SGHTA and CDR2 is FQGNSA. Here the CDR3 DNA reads TGTGCCAGCAGCCTAAGACAGGGGGCCAGTAATTCACCCCTCCACTTT. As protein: CASSLRQGASNSPLHF.

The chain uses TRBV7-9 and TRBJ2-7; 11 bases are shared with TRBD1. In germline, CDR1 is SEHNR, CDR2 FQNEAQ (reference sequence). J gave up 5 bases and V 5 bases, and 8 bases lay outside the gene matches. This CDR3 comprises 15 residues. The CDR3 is CASSARTGGYHEQYF. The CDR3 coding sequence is TGTGCCAGCAGCGCCAGGACAGGGGGCTACCACGAGCAGTACTTC. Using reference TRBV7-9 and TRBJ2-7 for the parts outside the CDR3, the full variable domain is DTGVSQNPRHKITKRGQNVTFRCDPISEHNRLYWYRQTLGQGPEFLTYFQNEAQLEKSRLLSDRFSAERPKGSFSTLEIQRTEQGDSAMYLCASSARTGGYHEQYFGPGTRLTVT.

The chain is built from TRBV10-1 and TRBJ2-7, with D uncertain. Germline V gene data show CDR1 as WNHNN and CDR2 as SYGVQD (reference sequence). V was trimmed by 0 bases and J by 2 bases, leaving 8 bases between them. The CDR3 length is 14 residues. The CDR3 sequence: CASSESVQPYEQYF. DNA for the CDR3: TGCGCCAGCAGTGAGTCGGTACAGCCCTACGAGCAGTACTTC.

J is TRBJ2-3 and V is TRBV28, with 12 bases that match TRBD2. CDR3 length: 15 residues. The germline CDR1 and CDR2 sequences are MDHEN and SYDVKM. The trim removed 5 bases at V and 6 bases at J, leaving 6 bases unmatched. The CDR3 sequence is CASSPGTSGPDTQYF. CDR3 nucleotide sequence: TGTGCCAGCAGTCCCGGGACTAGCGGGCCGGATACGCAGTATTTT.

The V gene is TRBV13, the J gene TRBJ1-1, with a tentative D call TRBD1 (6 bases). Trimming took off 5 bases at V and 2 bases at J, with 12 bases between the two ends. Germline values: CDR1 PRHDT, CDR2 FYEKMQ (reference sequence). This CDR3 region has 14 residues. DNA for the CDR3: TGTGCCAGCAGCCGAGGGACACCCAACACTGAAGCTTTCTTT. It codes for CASSRGTPNTEAFF. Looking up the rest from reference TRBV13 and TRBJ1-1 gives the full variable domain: AAGVIQSPRHLIKEKRETATLKCYPIPRHDTVYWYQQGPGQDPQFLISFYEKMQSDKGSIPDRFSAQQFSDYHSELNMSSLELGDSALYFCASSRGTPNTEAFFGQGTRLTVV.

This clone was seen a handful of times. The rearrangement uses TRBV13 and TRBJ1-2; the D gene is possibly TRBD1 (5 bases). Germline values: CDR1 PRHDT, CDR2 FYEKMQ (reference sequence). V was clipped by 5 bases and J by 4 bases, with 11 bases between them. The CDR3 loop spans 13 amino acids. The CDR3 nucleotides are TGTGCCAGCAGCACTGGCCAGGGCTATGGCTACACCTTC. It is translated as CASSTGQGYGYTF.

CDR3: CASSVGGGANTGELFF. The CDR3 nucleotides are TGTGCCAGCAGCGTAGGTGGGGGCGCGAACACCGGGGAGCTGTTTTTT. The V call is TRBV9, the J call TRBJ2-2; D might be TRBD1 (6 bases). The ends were cut back, 0 bases at V and 0 bases at J, with 9 bases in the middle. The CDR3 extends over 16 amino acids. Germline CDR1 is SGDLS and CDR2 is YYNGEE. Combining the CDR3 with reference TRBV9 and TRBJ2-2 gives the whole variable domain DSGVTQTPKHLITATGQRVTLRCSPRSGDLSVYWYQQSLDQGLQFLIQYYNGEERAKGNILERFSAQQFPDLHSELNLSSLELGDSALYFCASSVGGGANTGELFFGEGSRLTVL.

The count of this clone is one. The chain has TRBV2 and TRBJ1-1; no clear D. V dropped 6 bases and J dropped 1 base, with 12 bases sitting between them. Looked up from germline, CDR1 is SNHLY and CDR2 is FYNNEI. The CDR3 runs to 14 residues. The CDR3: CASRIDTGNTEAFF. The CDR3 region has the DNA TGTGCCAGCAGGATAGACACCGGGAACACTGAAGCTTTCTTT.

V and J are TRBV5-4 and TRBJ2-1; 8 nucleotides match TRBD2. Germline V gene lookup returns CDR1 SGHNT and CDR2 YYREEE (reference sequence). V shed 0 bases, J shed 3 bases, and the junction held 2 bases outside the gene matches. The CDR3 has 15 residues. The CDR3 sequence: CASSLDGRDYNEQFF. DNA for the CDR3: TGTGCCAGCAGCTTGGACGGGAGGGACTACAATGAGCAGTTCTTC.

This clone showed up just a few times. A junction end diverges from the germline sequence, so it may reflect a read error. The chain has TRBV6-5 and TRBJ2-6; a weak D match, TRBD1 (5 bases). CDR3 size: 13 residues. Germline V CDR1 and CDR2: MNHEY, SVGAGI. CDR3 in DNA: TGTGCCAGCAGTTATTCTGGGGCCAACGGCCTGACTTTC. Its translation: CASSYSGANGLTF.

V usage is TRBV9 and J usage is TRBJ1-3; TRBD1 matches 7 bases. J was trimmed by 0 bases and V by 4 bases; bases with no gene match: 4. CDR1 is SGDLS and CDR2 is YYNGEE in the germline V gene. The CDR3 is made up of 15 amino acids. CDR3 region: CASSLRDSSGNTIYF. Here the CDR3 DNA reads TGTGCCAGCAGCCTACGGGACAGCTCTGGAAACACCATATATTTT.

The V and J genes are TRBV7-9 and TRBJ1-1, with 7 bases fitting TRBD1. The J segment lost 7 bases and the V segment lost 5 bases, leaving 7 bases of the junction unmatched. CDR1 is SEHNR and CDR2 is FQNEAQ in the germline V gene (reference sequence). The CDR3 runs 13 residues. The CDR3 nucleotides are TGTGCCAGCAGCGAAAACCAGGGGGGTGAAGCTTTCTTT. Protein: CASSENQGGEAFF. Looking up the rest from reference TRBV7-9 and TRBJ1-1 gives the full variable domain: DTGVSQNPRHKITKRGQNVTFRCDPISEHNRLYWYRQTLGQGPEFLTYFQNEAQLEKSRLLSDRFSAERPKGSFSTLEIQRTEQGDSAMYLCASSENQGGEAFFGQGTRLTVV.

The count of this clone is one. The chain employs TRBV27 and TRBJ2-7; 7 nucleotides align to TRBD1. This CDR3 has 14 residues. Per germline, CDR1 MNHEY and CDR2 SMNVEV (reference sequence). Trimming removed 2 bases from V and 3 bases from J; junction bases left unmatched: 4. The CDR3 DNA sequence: TGTGCCAGCAGTTTAAGACAGGGTCTCTACGAGCAGTACTTC. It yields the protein CASSLRQGLYEQYF.

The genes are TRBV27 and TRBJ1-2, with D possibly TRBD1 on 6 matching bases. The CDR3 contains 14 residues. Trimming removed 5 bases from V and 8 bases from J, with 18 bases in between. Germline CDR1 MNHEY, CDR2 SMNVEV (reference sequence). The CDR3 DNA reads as TGTGCCAGCAGTGCCGCCGGGACATATATGGGCTACACCTTC. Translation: CASSAAGTYMGYTF.

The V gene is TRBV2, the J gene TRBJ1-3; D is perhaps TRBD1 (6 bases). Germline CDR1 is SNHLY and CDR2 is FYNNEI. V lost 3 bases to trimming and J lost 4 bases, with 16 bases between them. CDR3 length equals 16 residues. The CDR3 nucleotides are TGTGCCAGCAGTGACCGGGGGGGCGGTAGCGGAAACACCATATATTTT. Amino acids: CASSDRGGGSGNTIYF.

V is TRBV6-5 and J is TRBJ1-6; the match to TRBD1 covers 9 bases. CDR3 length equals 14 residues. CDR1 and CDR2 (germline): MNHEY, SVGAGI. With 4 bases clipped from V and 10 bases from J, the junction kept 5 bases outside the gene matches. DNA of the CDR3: TGTGCCAGCAGTTGGGACAGGGCGAGGTCACCCCTCCACTTT. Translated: CASSWDRARSPLHF.

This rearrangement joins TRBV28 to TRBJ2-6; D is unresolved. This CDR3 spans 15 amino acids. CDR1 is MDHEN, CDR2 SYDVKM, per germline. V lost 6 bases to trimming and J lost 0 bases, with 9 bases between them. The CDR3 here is CASSLTVSGANVLTF. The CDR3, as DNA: TGTGCCAGCAGCCTAACAGTCTCTGGGGCCAACGTCCTGACTTTC.